What follows are 27 T cell receptor beta chains derived from one specimen sequenced in a study of regulatory T cells in long-lasting Graves disease (dated by TCRdb to the early 2020s). Library preparation used multiplex PCR. Sequencer: Illumina HiSeq 4000. CDR3 regions were amplified by Arm-PCR with iRepertoire HTBI primers to construct TCR beta libraries. Using fastp at Q25 and MiXCR, TCRdb reprocessed the public reads and kept productive beta chains. Each CDR3 protein gets just one entry, which takes the most common genes and DNA from the rows behind it. The sample table holds around 500,000 distinct CDR3 sequences, of which less than 25% were seen once. 6.5% to 8% of the sample lies in the top ten. Per the publication, the time point label means: persistent/refractory GD, antithyroid drugs over 5 years with positive TRAb. For both TCR sequencing and RNA sequencing, RNA was extracted from PBMCs using TRIzol.

Sequencing used peripheral blood mononuclear cells (PBMCs), obtained when the disease was refractory, from a patient treated with antithyroid drugs. The receptors were gathered from a female donor with Graves disease.

Only a few counts were recorded for this clonotype. V is TRBV20-1 and J is TRBJ2-7; D possibly uses TRBD1 or TRBD2 (6 bases each). The CDR3 totals 14 residues. Germline V gives CDR1 DFQATT, CDR2 SNEGSKA (reference sequence). V lost 5 bases to trimming and J lost 3 bases, with 17 bases between them. CDR3 loop: CSARGTSWVYEQYF. The CDR3 region has the DNA TGCAGTGCTCGCGGGACATCCTGGGTCTACGAGCAGTACTTC.

A note on this clonotype: A much larger clone is a single base away; this may be a read error. The rearrangement uses TRBV5-1 and TRBJ2-7, with 8 bases identical to TRBD2. The CDR3 is 14 residues long. Germline values: CDR1 SGHRS, CDR2 YFSETQ. In DNA form, the CDR3 reads TGCGCCAGCAGCTTGACGGGAGGGCTTTACGAGCAGCACTTC. This gives the protein CASSLTGGLYEQHF.

With regard to this clonotype: Here the CDR3 omits its conserved ending phenylalanine or tryptophan, so a read error is the likely source. The gene calls are TRBV7-9 and TRBJ2-2; D is unclear. The V end was cut by 0 bases, the J end by 6 bases, with 2 bases between. Per the germline V gene, CDR1 is SEHNR and CDR2 is FQNEAQ (reference sequence). The CDR3 has 12 amino acids. The CDR3 sequence is CASSLASGELFS. DNA of the CDR3: TGTGCCAGCAGCTTAGCGTCCGGGGAGCTGTTTTCT.

This clonotype was detected many times. The rearrangement joins TRBV6-1 to TRBJ1-2; D not certain. This CDR3 comprises 12 residues. The V gene lost 1 base and the J gene lost 5 bases, with 5 bases spanning the gap. Germline lookup yields CDR1 MNHNS and CDR2 SASEGT. CDR3: CASSEDTYGYTF. The CDR3 nucleotides read TGTGCCAGCAGTGAAGACACTTATGGCTACACCTTC.

The chain employs TRBV28 and TRBJ2-1, with 11 positions matching TRBD2. The CDR3 spans 20 residues. The V gene end was trimmed by 5 bases and the J gene end by 0 bases; junction bases not matched to a gene: 15. From germline, CDR1 is MDHEN and CDR2 SYDVKM. CDR3 sequence: CASSRREVAGGFGSYNEQFF. CDR3 coding DNA: TGTGCCAGCAGTCGAAGAGAGGTAGCGGGAGGGTTCGGCTCCTACAATGAGCAGTTCTTC. Based on the CDR3 plus reference TRBV28 and TRBJ2-1, the full variable domain is DVKVTQSSRYLVKRTGEKVFLECVQDMDHENMFWYRQDPGLGLRLIYFSYDVKMKEKGDIPEGYSVSREKKERFSLILESASTNQTSMYLCASSRREVAGGFGSYNEQFFGPGTRLTVL.

Many counts were recorded for this clonotype. This chain connects TRBV28 to TRBJ2-7; maybe TRBD2 (5 bases). Germline V gene data show CDR1 as MDHEN and CDR2 as SYDVKM. The germline V and J ends were trimmed by 4 bases and 6 bases, with 10 bases remaining between them. This CDR3 is built from 12 residues. CDR3 region: CASSSPTSEQYF. The CDR3 DNA follows: TGTGCCAGCAGTTCCCCAACTAGCGAGCAGTACTTC.

With respect to this clonotype: A much larger clone sits a single nucleotide away, making a read error possible. The chain employs TRBV3-1 and TRBJ1-6; a possible D gene is TRBD1 (5 bases). Trimming pared 7 bases from V and 13 bases from J, leaving 20 bases between. The CDR3 runs to 14 residues. Germline V gene data show CDR1 as LGHDT and CDR2 as YNNKEL (reference sequence). CDR3 sequence reads: CASNPDVRQQPLHF. As DNA, the CDR3 is TGTGCCAGCAACCCTGACGTACGACAGCAGCCCCTCCACTTT.

The chain combines TRBV4-1 with TRBJ1-1, with unresolved D. The CDR3 sequence is 14 residues long. Germline loops: CDR1 MGHRA, CDR2 YSYEKL. The V gene lost 4 bases and the J gene lost 5 bases, with 14 bases spanning the gap. The CDR3 coding sequence is TGCGCCAGCAGCCCAACATTGGGGATAACTGAAGCTTTCTTT. Translating gives CASSPTLGITEAFF.

V is TRBV24-1 and J is TRBJ2-3, with D possibly matching TRBD1 (5 bases). Looked up from germline, CDR1 is KGHDR and CDR2 is SFDVKD. Trimming stripped 9 bases from V and 7 bases from J, with 13 bases between. The CDR3 runs 12 residues. For the CDR3, the DNA is TGTGCCACCGGGGCCTCTTCAAATACGCAGTATTTT. It codes for CATGASSNTQYF.

As to this clonotype: With only one base between it and a far larger clone, this is likely a read error. The chain joins TRBV2 to TRBJ2-7; 7 bases agree with TRBD1. CDR3 length: 13 residues. Germline CDR1 is SNHLY and CDR2 is FYNNEI. The CDR3 here is CASKTGEQYEQCF. The CDR3 DNA is TGTGCCAGCAAAACAGGGGAACAATACGAGCAGTGCTTC.

This clonotype was picked up a small number of times. This chain uses TRBV11-2 with TRBJ2-5; no reliable D call. The CDR3 is made up of 14 amino acids. The germline V gene has CDR1 SGHAT and CDR2 FQNNGV. V was clipped by 1 base and J by 5 bases, with 11 bases between them. In DNA, the CDR3 is TGTGCCAGCAGCTTAGCGGCCTACGGGGAGACCCAGTACTTC. It encodes CASSLAAYGETQYF.

The chain combines TRBV5-5 with TRBJ1-2, with TRBD1 matching 7 bases. The CDR3 has 15 amino acids. V gave up 4 bases and J gave up 1 base; unmatched junction bases: 7. Germline CDR1 is SGHKS and CDR2 is YYEKEE (reference sequence). CDR3 bases: TGTGCCAGCAGCCCAGAAAGGGGGCTTAACTATGGCTACACCTTC. Encoded protein: CASSPERGLNYGYTF.

This clonotype was recorded at least ten times. The rearrangement joins TRBV10-3 to TRBJ1-4; no reliable D call. The CDR3 covers 14 residues. V dropped 2 bases and J dropped 7 bases, with 11 bases sitting between them. Germline V gene data show CDR1 as ENHRY and CDR2 as SYGVKD. CDR3 coding DNA: TGTGCCATCAGTGAGAACCCTTGGACTGAAAAACTGTTTTTT. Amino acids: CAISENPWTEKLFF.

This clonotype was found a few times. CDR3 amino acids: CASSLTRTGGSTGELFF. The CDR3 region has the DNA TGCGCCAGCAGCTTGACGCGGACGGGAGGTTCCACCGGGGAGCTGTTTTTT. This chain links TRBV5-1 with TRBJ2-2, with TRBD2 matching over 7 bases. The CDR3 contains 17 residues. The V and J ends lost 1 base and 4 bases, in that order; junction bases with no gene match: 10. Germline-derived CDR1 and CDR2 are SGHRS and YFSETQ. Supplemented by reference TRBV5-1 and TRBJ2-2, the full variable domain reads KAGVTQTPRYLIKTRGQQVTLSCSPISGHRSVSWYQQTPGQGLQFLFEYFSETQRNKGNFPGRFSGRQFSNSRSEMNVSTLELGDSALYLCASSLTRTGGSTGELFFGEGSRLTVL.

For this clonotype: One base away lies a much larger clone, so this may be a sequencing read error. The rearrangement uses TRBV6-5 and TRBJ2-2; 10 bases map to TRBD2. CDR3 length: 16 amino acids. Germline V CDR1 and CDR2: MNHEY, SVGAGI. V lost 1 base to trimming and J lost 6 bases; unmatched junction nucleotides: 5. The CDR3 region is CASSYLAGGGAGELFF. CDR3 DNA: TGTGCCAGCAGTTACTTAGCGGGAGGAGGAGCCGGGGAGCTGTTTTTT.

This clonotype was found many times. The genes are TRBV12-3 or TRBV12-4 and TRBJ1-2, with D hard to call. The CDR3 is 11 amino acids. V was pared by 0 bases and J by 10 bases, with 6 bases between. The CDR3 DNA reads as TGTGCCAGCAGTTTAGCCCGGGACTACACCTTC. As protein: CASSLARDYTF.

This clonotype was seen ten or more times. The genes are TRBV6-2 or TRBV6-3 and TRBJ1-5; D unresolved. Germline V CDR1 and CDR2: MNHEY, SVGEGT. V was clipped by 6 bases and J by 2 bases, with 14 bases between them. The CDR3 is made up of 15 amino acids. The CDR3 DNA reads as TGTGCCAGCAGGGGAGACCGGTGGGGCAATCAGCCCCAGCATTTT. Translation: CASRGDRWGNQPQHF.

This clonotype was recorded many times. The chain links TRBV11-2 to TRBJ1-1; D remains unclear. This CDR3 region has 14 residues. Germline V CDR1 and CDR2: SGHAT, FQNNGV. Between the trimmed V and J ends, which lost 3 bases and 4 bases, there was a span of 12 bases. The CDR3 spells CASSFGAASTEAFF. DNA for the CDR3: TGTGCCAGCAGCTTCGGTGCAGCTTCCACTGAAGCTTTCTTT. Using reference TRBV11-2 and TRBJ1-1 for the parts outside the CDR3, the full variable domain is EAGVAQSPRYKIIEKRQSVAFWCNPISGHATLYWYQQILGQGPKLLIQFQNNGVVDDSQLPKDRFSAERLKGVDSTLKIQPAKLEDSAVYLCASSFGAASTEAFFGQGTRLTVV.

V and J are TRBV25-1 and TRBJ1-2, with 7 positions matching TRBD1. V lost 5 bases and J lost 9; bases outside the gene matches: 12. The CDR3 extends over 14 amino acids. In germline, CDR1 is MGHDK, CDR2 SYGVNS. DNA for the CDR3: TGTGCCAGCAGTAGCCCGGGACAGCCTGAGAGCTACACCTTC. It codes for CASSSPGQPESYTF.

V and J are TRBV28 and TRBJ2-3; 7 nucleotides agree with TRBD1. The germline V gene has CDR1 MDHEN and CDR2 SYDVKM. This CDR3 spans 14 amino acids. V lost 3 bases to trimming and J lost 6 bases; unmatched junction nucleotides: 6. The DNA of the CDR3 is TGTGCCAGCAGTTTGACAGGGTCGTCGGATACGCAGTATTTT. Translated, it gives CASSLTGSSDTQYF.

There are many counts of this clonotype. The rearrangement links TRBV11-2 to TRBJ2-7; 7 bases line up with TRBD2. V shed 0 bases, J shed 3 bases, and the junction held 5 bases outside the gene matches. Germline lookup yields CDR1 SGHAT and CDR2 FQNNGV. The CDR3 length is 15 residues. Here the CDR3 DNA reads TGTGCCAGCAGCTTAGAAGCGGGACCCAACTACGAGCAGTACTTC. Encoded protein: CASSLEAGPNYEQYF.

This chain connects TRBV25-1 to TRBJ2-2; 9 bases match TRBD2. The CDR3 length is 21 residues. Germline V gives CDR1 MGHDK, CDR2 SYGVNS. With V trimmed by 4 bases and J by 0 bases, 18 bases remained unmatched. CDR3 residues: CASSGPSRRGGSLANTGELFF. CDR3 coding DNA: TGTGCCAGCAGTGGCCCGAGTCGGCGGGGGGGTAGTCTCGCGAACACCGGGGAGCTGTTTTTT.

This clonotype occurred many times. The rearrangement joins TRBV5-1 to TRBJ1-1; TRBD1 matches 9 bases. Germline CDR1 reads SGHRS; CDR2 reads YFSETQ. The CDR3 has 16 amino acids. Trimming took 4 bases from V and 0 from J; bases not matched to a gene: 7. CDR3 sequence reads: CASSATGGPMNTEAFF. Written as DNA, the CDR3 is TGCGCCAGCAGCGCGACAGGGGGGCCCATGAACACTGAAGCTTTCTTT.

This clonotype was recorded many times. Compared with germline, one end of the junction differs, possibly owing to a read error. The rearrangement uses TRBV7-8 and TRBJ1-2; TRBD1 might be the D (6 bases). Germline V gene lookup returns CDR1 SGHVS and CDR2 FQNEAQ. The CDR3 runs to 15 residues. The CDR3 is CASSLARDTSYGYTF. Here the CDR3 DNA reads TGTGCCAGCAGCCTAGCCCGGGACACGTCATATGGCTACACCTTC.

This clonotype was seen repeatedly, ten times or more. The chain has TRBV27 and TRBJ2-5; 7 bases line up with TRBD1. The V gene end was trimmed by 3 bases and the J gene end by 5 bases; junction bases not matched to a gene: 6. CDR1 and CDR2 (germline): MNHEY, SMNVEV (reference sequence). CDR3 length: 14 amino acids. The CDR3 loop reads CASSFLTGAETQYF. In DNA, the CDR3 is TGTGCCAGCAGTTTCCTAACAGGGGCTGAGACCCAGTACTTC.

The gene calls are TRBV5-1 and TRBJ1-2; D perhaps matches TRBD1 (5 bases). Germline V gene lookup returns CDR1 SGHRS and CDR2 YFSETQ. The CDR3 is 16 residues long. V lost 0 bases and J lost 4, with 16 bases in between. CDR3 region: CASSLARGVGLYGYTF. The CDR3 DNA sequence: TGCGCCAGCAGCTTGGCCAGAGGAGTGGGGCTCTATGGCTACACCTTC.

This clonotype came up many times. This chain joins TRBV24-1 and TRBJ1-1, with a weak D call TRBD1 (5 bases). The V end lost 8 bases, the J end lost 4 bases, and 16 bases lay between the germline ends. CDR3 length: 14 residues. CDR1 and CDR2 (germline): KGHDR, SFDVKD. For the CDR3, the DNA is TGTGCCACCACCCAGGGACCGGTACGCACTGAAGCTTTCTTT. This gives the protein CATTQGPVRTEAFF.